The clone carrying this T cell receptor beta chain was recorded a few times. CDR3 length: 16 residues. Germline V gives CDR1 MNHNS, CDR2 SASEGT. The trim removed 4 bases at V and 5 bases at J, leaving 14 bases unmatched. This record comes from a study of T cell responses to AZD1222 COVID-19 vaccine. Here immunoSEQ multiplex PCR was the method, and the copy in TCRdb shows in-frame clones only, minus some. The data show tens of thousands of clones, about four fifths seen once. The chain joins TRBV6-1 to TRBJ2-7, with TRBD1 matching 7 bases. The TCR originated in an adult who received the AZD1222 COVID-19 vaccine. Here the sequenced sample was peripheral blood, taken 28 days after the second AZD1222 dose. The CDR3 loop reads CASSGTAQGYGDEQYF. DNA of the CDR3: TGTGCCAGCAGTGGAACCGCACAGGGGTACGGCGACGAGCAGTACTTC.